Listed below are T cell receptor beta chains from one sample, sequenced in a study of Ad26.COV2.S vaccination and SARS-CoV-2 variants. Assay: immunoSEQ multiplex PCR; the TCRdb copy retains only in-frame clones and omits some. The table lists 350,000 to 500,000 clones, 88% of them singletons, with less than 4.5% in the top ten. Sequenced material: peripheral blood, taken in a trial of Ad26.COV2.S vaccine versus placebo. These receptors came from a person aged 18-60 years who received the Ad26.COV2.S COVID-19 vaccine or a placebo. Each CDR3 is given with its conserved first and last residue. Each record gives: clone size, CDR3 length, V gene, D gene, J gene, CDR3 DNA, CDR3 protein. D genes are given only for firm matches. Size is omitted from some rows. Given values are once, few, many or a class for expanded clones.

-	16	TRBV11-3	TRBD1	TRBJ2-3	TGTGCCAGCAGCTTAGGGGACAGGGCTAGCACAGATACGCAGTATTTT	CASSLGDRASTDTQYF
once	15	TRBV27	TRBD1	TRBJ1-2	TGTGCCAGCAGCACATGGGGGGACAGGGACTATGGCTACACCTTC	CASSTWGDRDYGYTF
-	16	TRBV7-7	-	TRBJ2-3	TGTGCCAGCAGCCCCAGACGGTCCTCTAGCACAGATACGCAGTATTTT	CASSPRRSSSTDTQYF
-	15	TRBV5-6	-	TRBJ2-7	TGTGCCAGCAGTACTGGGTACGGTGGCTCCTACGAGCAGTACTTC	CASSTGYGGSYEQYF
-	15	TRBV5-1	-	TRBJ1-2	TGCGCCAGCAGCTTGGGGGCCTCGCGATCGTATGGCTACACCTTC	CASSLGASRSYGYTF
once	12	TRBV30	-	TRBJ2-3	TGTGCCTGGAGTGGGTCCCTCGTGGGGCAGTATTTT	CAWSGSLVGQYF
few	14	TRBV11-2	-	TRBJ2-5	TGTGCCAGCAGCCTCGACCGTGCCGTCGAGACCCAGTACTTC	CASSLDRAVETQYF
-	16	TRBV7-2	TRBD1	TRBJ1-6	TGTGCCAGCAGCGCCGACAGGGGAGTCCCCAATTCACCCCTCCACTTT	CASSADRGVPNSPLHF
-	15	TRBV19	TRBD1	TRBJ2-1	TGTGCCAGTAGTACGGGACAGGTAACCTACAATGAGCAGTTCTTC	CASSTGQVTYNEQFF
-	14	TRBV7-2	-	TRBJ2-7	TGTGCCAGCAGCTTAGTAACGGGGCTCTACGAGCAGTACTTC	CASSLVTGLYEQYF
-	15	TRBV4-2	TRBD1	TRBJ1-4	TGTGCCAGCAGCCTTGGGACAGGAGCTAATGAAAAACTGTTTTTT	CASSLGTGANEKLFF
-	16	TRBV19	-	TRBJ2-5	TGTGCCAGTACCCTAAACGGGCAGCCTGAGGGAGAGACCCAGTACTTC	CASTLNGQPEGETQYF
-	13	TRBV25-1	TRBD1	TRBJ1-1	TGTGCCAGCAAATCCCCAGGGGGCACTGAAGCTTTCTTT	CASKSPGGTEAFF
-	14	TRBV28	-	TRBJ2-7	TGTGCCAGCAGCAGGACAGCCGAGACCTACGAGCAGTACTTC	CASSRTAETYEQYF
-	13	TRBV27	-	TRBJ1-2	TGTGCCAGCAGTTTTTTCCAAGGGAATGGCTACACCTTC	CASSFFQGNGYTF